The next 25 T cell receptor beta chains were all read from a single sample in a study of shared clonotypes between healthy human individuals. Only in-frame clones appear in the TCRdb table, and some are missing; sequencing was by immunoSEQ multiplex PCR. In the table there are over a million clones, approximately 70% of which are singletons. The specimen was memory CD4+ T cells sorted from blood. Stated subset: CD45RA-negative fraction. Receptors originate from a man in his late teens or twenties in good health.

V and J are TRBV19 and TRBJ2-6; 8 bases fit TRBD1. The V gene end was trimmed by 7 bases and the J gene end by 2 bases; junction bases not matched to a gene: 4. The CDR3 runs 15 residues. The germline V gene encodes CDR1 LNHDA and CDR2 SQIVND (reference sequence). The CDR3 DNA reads TGTGCCAGTACTGAGGACAGGGCTGGGGCCAACGTCCTGACTTTC. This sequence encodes CASTEDRAGANVLTF. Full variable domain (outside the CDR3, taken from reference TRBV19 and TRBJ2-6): DGGITQSPKYLFRKEGQNVTLSCEQNLNHDAMYWYRQDPGQGLRLIYYSQIVNDFQKGDIAEGYSVSREKKESFPLTVTSAQKNPTAFYLCASTEDRAGANVLTFGAGSRLTVL.

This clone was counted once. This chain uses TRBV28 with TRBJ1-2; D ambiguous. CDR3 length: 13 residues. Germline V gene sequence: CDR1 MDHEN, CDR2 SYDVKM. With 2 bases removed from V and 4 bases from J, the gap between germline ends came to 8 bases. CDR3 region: CASSLIVGYGYTF. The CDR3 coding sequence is TGTGCCAGCAGTTTAATTGTTGGCTATGGCTACACCTTC.

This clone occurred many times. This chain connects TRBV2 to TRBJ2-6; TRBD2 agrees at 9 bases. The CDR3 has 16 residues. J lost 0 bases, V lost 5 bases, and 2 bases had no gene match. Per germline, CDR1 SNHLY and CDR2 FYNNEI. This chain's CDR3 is CASSLAGSSGANVLTF. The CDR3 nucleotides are TGTGCCAGCAGTCTAGCGGGGAGCTCTGGGGCCAACGTCCTGACTTTC. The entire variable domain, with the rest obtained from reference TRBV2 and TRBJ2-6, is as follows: EPEVTQTPSHQVTQMGQEVILRCVPISNHLYFYWYRQILGQKVEFLVSFYNNEISEKSEIFDDQFSVERPDGSNFTLKIRSTKLEDSAMYFCASSLAGSSGANVLTFGAGSRLTVL.

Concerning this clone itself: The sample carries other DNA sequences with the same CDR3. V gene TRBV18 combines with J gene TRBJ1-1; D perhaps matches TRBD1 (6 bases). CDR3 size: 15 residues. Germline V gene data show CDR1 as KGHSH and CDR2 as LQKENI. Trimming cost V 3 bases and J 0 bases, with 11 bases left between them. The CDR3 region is CASSPSDSMNTEAFF. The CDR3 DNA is TGTGCCAGCTCACCTTCGGACAGTATGAACACTGAAGCTTTCTTT.

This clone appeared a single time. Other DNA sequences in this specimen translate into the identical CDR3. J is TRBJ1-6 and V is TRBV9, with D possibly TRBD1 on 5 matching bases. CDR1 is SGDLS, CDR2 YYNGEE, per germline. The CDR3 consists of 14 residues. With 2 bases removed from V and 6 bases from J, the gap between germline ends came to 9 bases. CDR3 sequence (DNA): TGTGCCAGCAGCGTCGGAGGGGTTAATTCACCCCTCCACTTT. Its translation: CASSVGGVNSPLHF. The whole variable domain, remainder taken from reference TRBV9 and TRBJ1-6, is DSGVTQTPKHLITATGQRVTLRCSPRSGDLSVYWYQQSLDQGLQFLIQYYNGEERAKGNILERFSAQQFPDLHSELNLSSLELGDSALYFCASSVGGVNSPLHFGNGTRLTVT.

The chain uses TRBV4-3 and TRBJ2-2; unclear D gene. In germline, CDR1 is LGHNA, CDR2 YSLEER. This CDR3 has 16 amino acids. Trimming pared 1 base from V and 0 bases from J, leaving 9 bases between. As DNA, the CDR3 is TGCGCCAGCAGCCAAGCTTTTAACACGAACACCGGGGAGCTGTTTTTT. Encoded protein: CASSQAFNTNTGELFF.

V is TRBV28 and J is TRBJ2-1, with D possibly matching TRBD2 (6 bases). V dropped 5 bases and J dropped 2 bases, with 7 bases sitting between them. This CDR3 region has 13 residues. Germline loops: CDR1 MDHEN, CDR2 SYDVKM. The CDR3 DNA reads TGTGCCAGCAGTCGGGGGACCTACAATGAGCAGTTCTTC. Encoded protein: CASSRGTYNEQFF. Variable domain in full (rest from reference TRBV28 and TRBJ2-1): DVKVTQSSRYLVKRTGEKVFLECVQDMDHENMFWYRQDPGLGLRLIYFSYDVKMKEKGDIPEGYSVSREKKERFSLILESASTNQTSMYLCASSRGTYNEQFFGPGTRLTVL.

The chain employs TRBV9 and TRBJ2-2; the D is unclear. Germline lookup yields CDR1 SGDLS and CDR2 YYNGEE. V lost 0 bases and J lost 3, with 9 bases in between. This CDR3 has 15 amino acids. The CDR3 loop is CASSVVPGDTGELFF. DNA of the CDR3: TGTGCCAGCAGCGTAGTTCCGGGTGACACCGGGGAGCTGTTTTTT.

CDR3 sequence reads: CASSLQWGQVSSYEQYF. Written as DNA, the CDR3 is TGTGCCAGCAGCCTCCAATGGGGGCAGGTTTCATCCTACGAGCAGTACTTC. V is TRBV4-2 and J is TRBJ2-7; possible D gene TRBD1, 6 bases. Trimming shortened V by 4 bases and J by 1 base, and 20 bases separated the two germline ends. The CDR3 loop spans 17 amino acids. Germline CDR1 and CDR2: LGHNA and YNFKEQ.

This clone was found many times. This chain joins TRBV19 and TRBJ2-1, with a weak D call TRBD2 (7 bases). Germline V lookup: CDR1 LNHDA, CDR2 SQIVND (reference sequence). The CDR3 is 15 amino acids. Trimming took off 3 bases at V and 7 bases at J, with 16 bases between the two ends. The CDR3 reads CASSIVGGRTNEQFF. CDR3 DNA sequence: TGTGCCAGTAGTATCGTGGGGGGGCGAACGAATGAGCAGTTCTTC.

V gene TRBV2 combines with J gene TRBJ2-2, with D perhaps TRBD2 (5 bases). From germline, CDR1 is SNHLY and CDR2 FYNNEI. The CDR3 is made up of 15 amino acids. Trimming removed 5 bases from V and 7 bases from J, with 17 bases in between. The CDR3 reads CASSLRLRVGGELFF. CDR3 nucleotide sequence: TGTGCCAGCAGTCTCCGATTGAGGGTCGGCGGGGAGCTGTTTTTT.

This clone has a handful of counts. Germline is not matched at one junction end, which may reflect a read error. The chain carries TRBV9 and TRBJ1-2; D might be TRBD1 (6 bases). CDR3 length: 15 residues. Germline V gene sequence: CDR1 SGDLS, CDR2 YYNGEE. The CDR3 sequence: CASTDSPGTFLTLAF. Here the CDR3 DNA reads TGTGCCAGCACCGATAGCCCAGGGACATTCCTTACGTTGGCCTTC.

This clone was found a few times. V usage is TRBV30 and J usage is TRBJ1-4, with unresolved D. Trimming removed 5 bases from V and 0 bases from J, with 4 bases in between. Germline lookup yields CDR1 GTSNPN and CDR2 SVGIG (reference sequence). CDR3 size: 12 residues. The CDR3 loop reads CAWSTTNEKLFF. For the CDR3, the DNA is TGTGCCTGGTCGACAACTAATGAAAAACTGTTTTTT.

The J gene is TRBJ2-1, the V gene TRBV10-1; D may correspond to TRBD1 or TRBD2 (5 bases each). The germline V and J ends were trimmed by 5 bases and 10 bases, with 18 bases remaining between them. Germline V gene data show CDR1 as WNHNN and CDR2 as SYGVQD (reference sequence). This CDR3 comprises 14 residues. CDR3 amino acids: CASSPLAGSREQFF. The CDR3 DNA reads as TGCGCCAGCAGTCCTCTAGCAGGGAGTCGAGAGCAGTTCTTC.

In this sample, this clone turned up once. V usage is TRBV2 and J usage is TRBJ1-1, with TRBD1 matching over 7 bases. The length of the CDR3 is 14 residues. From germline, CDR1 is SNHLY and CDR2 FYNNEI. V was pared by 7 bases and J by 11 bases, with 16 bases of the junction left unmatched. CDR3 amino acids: CASKTIGTVAGAFF. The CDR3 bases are TGTGCCAGCAAGACAATTGGGACAGTCGCGGGGGCTTTCTTT.

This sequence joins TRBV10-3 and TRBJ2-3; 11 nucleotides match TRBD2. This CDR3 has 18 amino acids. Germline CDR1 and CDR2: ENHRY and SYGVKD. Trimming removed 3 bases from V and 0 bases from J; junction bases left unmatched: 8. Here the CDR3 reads CAISDVSGGVQSTDTQYF. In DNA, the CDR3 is TGTGCCATCAGTGATGTTAGCGGGGGGGTTCAAAGCACAGATACGCAGTATTTT.

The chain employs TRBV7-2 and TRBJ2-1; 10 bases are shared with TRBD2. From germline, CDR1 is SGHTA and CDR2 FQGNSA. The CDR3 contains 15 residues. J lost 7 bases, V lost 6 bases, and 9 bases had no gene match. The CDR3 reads CASRTRLAGVNEQFF. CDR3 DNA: TGTGCCAGCAGAACCCGACTAGCGGGTGTTAATGAGCAGTTCTTC.

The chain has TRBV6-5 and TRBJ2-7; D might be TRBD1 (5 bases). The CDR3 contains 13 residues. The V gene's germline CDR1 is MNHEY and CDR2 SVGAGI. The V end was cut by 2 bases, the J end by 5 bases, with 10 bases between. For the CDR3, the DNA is TGTGCCAGCAGTTACGTGGGGCGGCACGAGCAGTACTTC. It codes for CASSYVGRHEQYF.

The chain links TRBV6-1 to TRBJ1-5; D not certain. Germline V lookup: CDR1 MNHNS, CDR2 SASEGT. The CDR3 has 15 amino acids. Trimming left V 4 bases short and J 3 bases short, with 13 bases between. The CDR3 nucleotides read TGTGCCAGCAGTGTTCAGACGGGTTCCAATCAGCCCCAGCATTTT. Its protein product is CASSVQTGSNQPQHF.

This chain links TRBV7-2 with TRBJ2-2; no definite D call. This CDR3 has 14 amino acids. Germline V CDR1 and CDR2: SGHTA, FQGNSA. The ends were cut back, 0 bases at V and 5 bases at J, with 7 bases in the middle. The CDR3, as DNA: TGTGCCAGCAGCTTAGCGGGTAGTACCGGGGAGCTGTTTTTT. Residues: CASSLAGSTGELFF. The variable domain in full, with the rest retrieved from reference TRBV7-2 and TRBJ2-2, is GAGVSQSPSNKVTEKGKDVELRCDPISGHTALYWYRQSLGQGLEFLIYFQGNSAPDKSGLPSDRFSAERTGGSVSTLTIQRTQQEDSAVYLCASSLAGSTGELFFGEGSRLTVL.

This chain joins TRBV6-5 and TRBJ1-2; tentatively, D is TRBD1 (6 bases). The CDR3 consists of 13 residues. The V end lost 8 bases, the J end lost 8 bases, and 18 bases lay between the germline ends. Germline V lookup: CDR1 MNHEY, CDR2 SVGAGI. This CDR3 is CASSTGGARGYTF. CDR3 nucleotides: TGTGCCAGCTCGACGGGGGGCGCACGAGGCTACACCTTC.

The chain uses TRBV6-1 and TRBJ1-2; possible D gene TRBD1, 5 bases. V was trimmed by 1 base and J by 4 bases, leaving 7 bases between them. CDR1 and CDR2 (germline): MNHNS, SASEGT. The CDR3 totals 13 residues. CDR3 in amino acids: CASSEVDTYGYTF. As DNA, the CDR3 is TGTGCCAGCAGTGAAGTGGACACCTATGGCTACACCTTC.

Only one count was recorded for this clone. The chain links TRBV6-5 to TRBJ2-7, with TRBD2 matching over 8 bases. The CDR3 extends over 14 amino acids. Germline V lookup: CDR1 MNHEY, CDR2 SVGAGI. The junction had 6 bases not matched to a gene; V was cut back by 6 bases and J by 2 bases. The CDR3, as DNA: TGTGCCAGCAGCCCCGGGGGGGGACCCTACGAGCAGTACTTC. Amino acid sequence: CASSPGGGPYEQYF.

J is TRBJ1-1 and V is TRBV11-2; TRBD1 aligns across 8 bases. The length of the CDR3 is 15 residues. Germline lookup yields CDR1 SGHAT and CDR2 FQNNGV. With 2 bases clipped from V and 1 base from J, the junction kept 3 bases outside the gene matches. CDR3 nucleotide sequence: TGTGCCAGCAGCTTACAGGGGGCGCGGAACACTGAAGCTTTCTTT. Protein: CASSLQGARNTEAFF.

In DNA, the CDR3 is TGTGCCAGCTCACGAGCGCAGGGGCGGACTAACACTGAAGCTTTCTTT. It codes for CASSRAQGRTNTEAFF. The rearrangement uses TRBV18 and TRBJ1-1, with D perhaps TRBD1 (6 bases). Between the trimmed V and J ends, which lost 4 bases and 2 bases, there was a span of 17 bases. The CDR3 runs 16 residues. The germline V gene encodes CDR1 KGHSH and CDR2 LQKENI.